This TCR beta chain was identified during a study of T cells after yellow fever vaccination. A remark on this clonotype: Its antigen is unknown.

Generation of TCR cDNA used 5'RACE template switching (which added a universal primer site and UMIs). TCRdb re-derived calls from the 5' RACE reads in MiXCR, one entry per CDR3 protein. The sample records around 310,000 distinct CDR3 sequences, about 4% being singletons. Study-wide results and caveats: The appearance of a small share of clonotypes in both CD4 and CD8 compartments was observed.

The TCR originated in a man aged 18 to 30 who received the YFV17D yellow fever vaccine. The source material was PBMCs, sampled 5 days after the yellow fever booster vaccination.

The CDR3 sequence: CASTIKYQGRRGETQYF. CDR3 DNA sequence: TGTGCCAGCACGATAAAATATCAGGGTCGGAGAGGAGAGACCCAGTACTTC. This chain joins TRBV6-2 or TRBV6-3 and TRBJ2-5; TRBD1 might be the D (5 bases). Between the trimmed V and J ends, which lost 7 bases and 4 bases, there was a span of 25 bases. This CDR3 is 17 amino acids long. Germline CDR1 MNHEY, CDR2 SVGEGT.